A selection of T cell receptor beta chains follows, all from one sample in a study of blood T cell repertoires in COVID-19. Profiling relied on immunoSEQ multiplex PCR, and the TCRdb table lists in-frame clones only, not all of them. The sample shows about 59,000 clones, around 80% of them seen only once. The specimen sequenced was peripheral blood. The receptor source for this set is a man aged 60 to 69 with acute or convalescent COVID-19. CDR3s include the opening cysteine and the closing phenylalanine or tryptophan. A D gene is named only where the DNA matches it firmly. Rows give clone size only sometimes, using once, few, many, or a class for an expanded clone.

clone_size	v_call	j_call	d_call	cdr3_aa	cdr3_nt
few	TRBV18	TRBJ2-1	NA	CASSPSLAIRNEQFF	TGTGCCAGCTCACCGAGTCTAGCTATTAGAAATGAGCAGTTCTTC
NA	TRBV5-4	TRBJ1-4	NA	CASSRVETNEKLFF	TGTGCCAGCAGCCGCGTAGAAACTAATGAAAAACTGTTTTTT
NA	TRBV6-5	TRBJ2-7	NA	CAARTAHSYEQYF	TGTGCCGCTCGGACAGCCCACTCCTACGAGCAGTACTTC
NA	TRBV21-1	TRBJ2-7	NA	CASTPQPGDEQYF	TGTGCCAGCACCCCTCAACCAGGGGACGAGCAGTACTTC
few	TRBV12-3/TRBV12-4	TRBJ2-1	NA	CASSLSGSGEQFF	TGTGCCAGCAGTTTAAGTGGGAGTGGTGAGCAGTTCTTC
NA	TRBV18	TRBJ1-5	TRBD1	CASSPTGAPGRQHF	TGTGCCAGCTCACCGACAGGGGCCCCGGGGAGGCAGCATTTT
NA	TRBV4-1	TRBJ2-7	TRBD1	CASSQLGTGVEQYF	TGCGCCAGCAGCCAATTGGGGACAGGGGTCGAGCAGTACTTC
NA	TRBV10-3	TRBJ2-2	TRBD1	CAIRRQGANTGELFF	TGTGCCATCAGGAGACAGGGGGCGAACACCGGGGAGCTGTTTTTT
NA	TRBV5-1	TRBJ1-6	NA	CASTTGWGRGSPLHF	TGCGCCAGCACCACCGGCTGGGGCCGGGGGTCACCCCTCCACTTT
NA	TRBV28	TRBJ1-1	NA	CASSRRGVEAFF	TGTGCCAGCAGTCGCAGGGGCGTTGAAGCTTTCTTT
NA	TRBV5-4	TRBJ1-2	NA	CASSLDREDEVGYTF	TGTGCCAGCAGCTTGGACAGGGAAGATGAAGTTGGCTACACCTTC
NA	TRBV10-1	TRBJ2-2	TRBD1	CASSPSTGGPGELFF	TGCGCCAGCAGCCCATCGACAGGGGGGCCCGGGGAGCTGTTTTTT
NA	TRBV28	TRBJ1-2	NA	CASSLGQGQGYTF	TGTGCCAGCAGTTTGGGGCAGGGCCAAGGCTACACCTTC
NA	TRBV4-2	TRBJ2-2	NA	CASSVADNTGELFF	TGTGCCAGCAGCGTTGCGGATAACACCGGGGAGCTGTTTTTT